This TCR beta chain was recovered during a study of beta chain features in type 1 diabetes. Study conclusions and caveats: There was a moderate but significant shortening of TCRB CDR3s in all four CD4+ subsets of Type 1 diabetes patients. The study left unresolved whether HLA type influences TCRB rearrangement.

CD4+ naive, central memory, regulatory and stem cell-like memory subsets were isolated by sorting on CD45RO/CCR7/CD25/CD127/CD95/CD27. This CDR3 is 14 amino acids long. Per the germline V gene, CDR1 is SEHNR and CDR2 is FQNEAQ (reference sequence). V was clipped by 2 bases and J by 1 base, with 7 bases between them. As concerns this clone: The antigen remains unidentified.

Since all of the isolated RNA was reverse transcribed, expressed TCRB transcripts were what got sequenced. Reads from naive, central memory and regulatory T cell samples averaged approximately 3.4 million. The protocol was immunoSEQ multiplex PCR, while the TCRdb copy is restricted to in-frame clones and leaves out a portion. The sample lists a few hundred thousand clones; around 13% were seen once. The sequence derives from a man aged 25-45 years in good health. The chain has TRBV7-9 and TRBJ2-3; D unresolved. The sequencing sample was made of naive CD4+ T cells from blood. The CDR3 loop reads CASSLSQGTDTQYF. CDR3 nucleotides: TGTGCCAGCAGCTTAAGCCAGGGCACAGATACGCAGTATTTT. The full variable domain, its missing parts supplied by reference TRBV7-9 and TRBJ2-3, is DTGVSQNPRHKITKRGQNVTFRCDPISEHNRLYWYRQTLGQGPEFLTYFQNEAQLEKSRLLSDRFSAERPKGSFSTLEIQRTEQGDSAMYLCASSLSQGTDTQYFGPGTRLTVL.